The T cell receptor (beta chain) described here comes from a study of identical twins. Points from the study as a whole: Within cord blood, abundant beta clonotypes carried fewer insertions, but memory repertoires showed no such trend. A cross-sectional statistical analysis, not follow-up of the same donors, supported the conclusions.

The germline V gene encodes CDR1 MNHEY and CDR2 SVGAGI. The CDR3 length is 16 residues. Trimming took off 3 bases at V and 0 bases at J, with 15 bases between the two ends. Template switching (which added a universal primer site) was used, and cDNA carried unique molecular identifiers. TCRdb analysed the 5' RACE reads with MiXCR anew, one entry per CDR3 protein. Of some 250,000 distinct CDR3 sequences in the sample, approximately 12% were seen once. Worth noting for this clonotype: The antigen is not known.

Separately, the same data were catalogued under a study of yellow fever vaccine responses in identical twins.

The sequencing input was memory (CD45RO+) T cells sorted from blood. The TCR sequence derives from a woman aged 18-29 years in good health. The genes are TRBV6-5 and TRBJ2-7, with D perhaps matching TRBD1 or TRBD2 (5 bases each). For the CDR3, the DNA is TGTGCCAGCAGTTATTACCCCGGGACCCGCTCCTACGAGCAGTACTTC. Protein product: CASSYYPGTRSYEQYF.